These T cell receptor beta chains were read from a single sample in a study of regulatory T cells in long-lasting Graves disease. One entry per CDR3 protein results from TCRdb running MiXCR on the multiplex PCR reads. Found here are some 470,000 distinct CDR3 sequences, 20% to 25% of them singletons; the top ten hold around 7%. The sequencing used peripheral blood mononuclear cells (PBMCs), collected when the disease was refractory, from a patient treated with antithyroid drugs. The receptors were gathered from a female donor with Graves disease. CDR3s include the opening cysteine and the closing phenylalanine or tryptophan. Each record gives: D gene, V gene, CDR3 protein. A D gene is named only where the DNA matches it firmly.

TRBD1	TRBV5-1	CASSSGQYIPLNTEAFF
-	TRBV9	CASSVGWRVSDAGELFF
-	TRBV24-1	CATSDSRSLNTEAFF
-	TRBV5-1	CASSWSPAYEQYF
-	TRBV6-5	CASSYSGKVGFYGYTF
-	TRBV7-6	CASSLEEGMNTEAFF
TRBD1	TRBV27	CASRPYGQVGSGNTIYF
-	TRBV28	CASSFFGQTYEQYF
-	TRBV12-3/TRBV12-4	CASSPPDTQNTEAFF
-	TRBV28	CASSLSDPGNTEAFF
-	TRBV12-3/TRBV12-4	CASSLGPHTDTQYF
TRBD1	TRBV15	CATSPGGVYEQYF
-	TRBV30	CAWSYSVDYGYTF
-	TRBV11-2	CASSREVRQSYEQYF
-	TRBV20-1	CSASIWGNTEAFF
TRBD1	TRBV28	CASSGALLTGHYGYTF
-	TRBV28	CASRLGVVNTEAFF
-	TRBV20-1	CSFTTNYGYAF
TRBD1	TRBV28	CASSRQGVGELFF
TRBD2	TRBV7-9	CASSAIRGGGSETQYF
-	TRBV28	CASSFRVLGSNQPQHF
-	TRBV3-1	CASTPRDTGELFF
TRBD2	TRBV7-2	CASSRGGLAGAAETQYF
-	TRBV12-3/TRBV12-4	CASSLTAQSSYEQYF
-	TRBV30	CAWSVQGSPSYEQYF
TRBD1	TRBV12-3/TRBV12-4	CASSEMGQPYNEQFF
TRBD1	TRBV5-4	CASSSGTGRTGELFF
TRBD2	TRBV20-1	CSARALGTSGRTDTGELFF
-	TRBV7-3	CASARGWGETQYF
TRBD1	TRBV6-2/TRBV6-3	CASSFRQGGAEAFF
TRBD1	TRBV7-2	CASSSSAGQGSEQFF
-	TRBV6-2/TRBV6-3	CASSPDRREKLFF
TRBD1	TRBV4-1	CASSQDVRQGVKNEKLFF
TRBD1	TRBV24-1	CATSDITGGDQPQHF